A single sample gave rise to the 25 T cell receptor beta chains below, sequenced in a study of CD8 T cells in Susac syndrome. Reverse transcription of roughly 0.5 to 1 ug RNA was carried out with random hexamers. One entry per CDR3 protein, called by TCRdb with MiXCR from the immunoSEQ multiplex PCR reads. The sample contains 170,000 or so distinct CDR3 sequences, about 94% of which appear only once. The sample consisted of CD4+ T cells from PBMCs. Receptors originate from a human donor with multiple sclerosis.

The chain has TRBV28 and TRBJ2-2; tentatively, D is TRBD2 (5 bases). Trimming took 6 bases from V and 7 from J, leaving 9 bases between them. Germline assignment: CDR1 MDHEN and CDR2 SYDVKM. The CDR3 covers 12 residues. CDR3 amino acids: CASSLAHGELFF. In DNA, the CDR3 is TGTGCCAGCAGCCTAGCCCACGGGGAGCTGTTTTTT.

This chain links TRBV2 with TRBJ1-5; unclear D gene. Germline V CDR1 and CDR2: SNHLY, FYNNEI. The CDR3 spans 15 residues. The V and J ends lost 7 bases and 3 bases respectively, with 16 bases between them. The CDR3 DNA sequence: TGTGCCAGCACCCCTTCGGCACAAGACAATCAGCCCCAGCATTTT. Protein product: CASTPSAQDNQPQHF.

The V gene is TRBV27, the J gene TRBJ1-4, with D possibly being TRBD1 (5 bases). Germline CDR1 and CDR2: MNHEY and SMNVEV (reference sequence). Trimming shortened V by 4 bases and J by 6 bases, and 21 bases separated the two germline ends. The CDR3 extends over 17 amino acids. This chain's CDR3 is CASSSVTGTPKDEKLFF. CDR3 DNA sequence: TGTGCCAGCAGTTCGGTAACCGGGACCCCAAAAGATGAAAAACTGTTTTTT.

DNA for the CDR3: TGTGCCAGCAGCGGACAGGGAGATGAGCCCCAGCATTTT. It codes for CASSGQGDEPQHF. This rearrangement joins TRBV2 to TRBJ1-5; TRBD1 agrees at 8 bases. The junction had 6 bases not matched to a gene; V was cut back by 6 bases and J by 8 bases. Germline V CDR1 and CDR2: SNHLY, FYNNEI. The CDR3 runs 13 residues.

The chain couples TRBV27 to TRBJ2-3; D not resolved. Trimming removed 6 bases at V and 0 bases at J, with 19 bases between. The CDR3 is 17 amino acids. The germline V gene encodes CDR1 MNHEY and CDR2 SMNVEV (reference sequence). The CDR3 bases are TGTGCCAGCAGGGGGTATTTGGCCTACTCAAGCACAGATACGCAGTATTTT. Protein sequence: CASRGYLAYSSTDTQYF.

V gene TRBV5-1 combines with J gene TRBJ2-3, with D perhaps matching TRBD1 or TRBD2 (5 bases each). V was cut by 1 base and J by 1 base, with 7 bases left in between. Germline V gene lookup returns CDR1 SGHRS and CDR2 YFSETQ. This CDR3 region has 14 residues. Written as DNA, the CDR3 is TGCGCCAGCAGCTTGCGGGACCGCACAGATACGCAGTATTTT. Protein: CASSLRDRTDTQYF.

The chain combines TRBV4-1 with TRBJ1-2; 7 bases agree with TRBD1. CDR1 and CDR2 from the germline V gene are MGHRA and YSYEKL. The CDR3 is 19 residues long. V dropped 0 bases and J dropped 0; count of bases not matched to a gene: 13. The CDR3 sequence: CASSQDRGTVPYSNYGYTF. In DNA, the CDR3 is TGCGCCAGCAGCCAAGATCGGGGGACAGTCCCCTACTCTAACTATGGCTACACCTTC.

The V call is TRBV18, the J call TRBJ2-2; D ambiguous. V gave up 3 bases and J gave up 6 bases, with 14 bases separating them. The CDR3 has 15 amino acids. CDR1 is KGHSH, CDR2 LQKENI, per germline. The CDR3 DNA is TGTGCCAGCTCACCCAACCCCGGTCTGTCCGGGGAGCTGTTTTTT. The encoded protein is CASSPNPGLSGELFF.

The chain has TRBV28 and TRBJ2-1; possible D gene TRBD2, 5 bases. CDR3 length: 14 residues. Deletions cut 5 bases from V and 8 bases from J, with 16 bases between. The germline V gene has CDR1 MDHEN and CDR2 SYDVKM. CDR3 residues: CASSPNLAGHEQFF. CDR3 coding DNA: TGTGCCAGCAGTCCAAACCTAGCCGGTCATGAGCAGTTCTTC.

The chain has TRBV20-1 and TRBJ1-5; D remains unclear. V gave up 1 base and J gave up 0 bases, with 7 bases separating them. This CDR3 comprises 14 residues. Germline CDR1 is DFQATT and CDR2 is SNEGSKA (reference sequence). The CDR3 here is CSARGGSSNQPQHF. The CDR3 DNA reads as TGCAGTGCTAGAGGAGGATCTAGCAATCAGCCCCAGCATTTT.

This clonotype was observed once. V and J are TRBV20-1 and TRBJ2-3; D is perhaps TRBD1 (5 bases). The V and J ends lost 5 bases and 6 bases respectively, with 18 bases between them. CDR1 and CDR2 (germline): DFQATT, SNEGSKA (reference sequence). The CDR3 totals 14 residues. The CDR3 coding sequence is TGCAGTGCTCCATTGCGTGGGGCCAGGGATACGCAGTATTTT. It is translated as CSAPLRGARDTQYF.

This clonotype was found once. The rearrangement uses TRBV10-3 and TRBJ2-7, with a possible D match to TRBD1 (6 bases). Germline V gene lookup returns CDR1 ENHRY and CDR2 SYGVKD. This CDR3 is built from 13 residues. Between the trimmed V and J ends, which lost 3 bases and 2 bases, there was a span of 8 bases. CDR3 residues: CAISEGGTYEQYF. CDR3 nucleotides: TGTGCCATCAGTGAAGGGGGAACCTACGAGCAGTACTTC.

This chain uses TRBV30 with TRBJ1-1; D is perhaps TRBD1 (5 bases). The CDR3 runs 14 residues. Germline CDR1 is GTSNPN and CDR2 is SVGIG (reference sequence). V was cut by 3 bases and J by 1 base, with 12 bases left in between. CDR3 coding DNA: TGTGCCTGGAGAGCTGGGACGGCGAACACTGAAGCTTTCTTT. Its protein product is CAWRAGTANTEAFF.

CDR3 protein: CSGTGSYNEQFF. CDR3 coding DNA: TGCAGTGGGACAGGGTCCTACAATGAGCAGTTCTTC. The chain joins TRBV20-1 to TRBJ2-1; TRBD1 matches 8 bases. This CDR3 region has 12 residues. J gave up 1 base and V 7 bases, and 0 bases lay outside the gene matches. Germline CDR1 and CDR2: DFQATT and SNEGSKA (reference sequence).

The gene calls are TRBV4-3 and TRBJ2-2; D may be TRBD2 (5 bases). V lost 1 base, J lost 6 bases, and 12 bases lay in between. The CDR3 covers 15 residues. Germline V gene sequence: CDR1 LGHNA, CDR2 YSLEER. CDR3 protein: CASSQATGKAGELFF. CDR3 bases: TGCGCCAGCAGCCAAGCCACGGGAAAGGCCGGGGAGCTGTTTTTT.

The V gene is TRBV5-1, the J gene TRBJ1-4; the D gene is possibly TRBD1 (5 bases). Trimming took off 4 bases at V and 8 bases at J, with 18 bases between the two ends. This CDR3 contains 15 residues. Germline CDR1 is SGHRS and CDR2 is YFSETQ. The DNA of the CDR3 is TGCGCCAGCAGCCCCGCGGTGAGGGGCGACGAAAAACTGTTTTTT. Translated: CASSPAVRGDEKLFF.

The chain joins TRBV19 to TRBJ1-1; D might be TRBD1 (5 bases). The CDR3 runs to 12 residues. Germline V gene data show CDR1 as LNHDA and CDR2 as SQIVND (reference sequence). V was pared by 6 bases and J by 3 bases, with 8 bases between. The CDR3 bases are TGTGCCAGTAGAGGACACCACACTGAAGCTTTCTTT. Amino acid sequence: CASRGHHTEAFF.

This clonotype was seen once. The chain joins TRBV19 to TRBJ2-7; 7 positions match TRBD2. The ends lost 5 bases at V and 2 bases at J; junction bases unmatched: 6. The CDR3 loop spans 14 amino acids. CDR1 and CDR2 (germline): LNHDA, SQIVND (reference sequence). CDR3 bases: TGTGCCAGTAGTCCCCGGGGAGGGACCTACGAGCAGTACTTC. Encoded protein: CASSPRGGTYEQYF.

This clonotype came up a few times. This chain uses TRBV28 with TRBJ2-2; no reliable D call. V dropped 7 bases and J dropped 2 bases, with 5 bases sitting between them. Germline assignment: CDR1 MDHEN and CDR2 SYDVKM. The length of the CDR3 is 12 residues. The CDR3 loop is CASTVNTGELFF. The CDR3, as DNA: TGTGCCAGCACCGTTAACACCGGGGAGCTGTTTTTT.

This chain connects TRBV7-2 to TRBJ1-5; D unresolved. There are 13 residues in the CDR3. CDR1 and CDR2 (germline): SGHTA, FQGNSA. V dropped 6 bases and J dropped 5 bases, with 11 bases sitting between them. The DNA of the CDR3 is TGTGCCAGCAGTTTTGGGGTTTATCAGCCCCAGCATTTT. Amino acid sequence: CASSFGVYQPQHF.

The chain combines TRBV7-9 with TRBJ1-2; TRBD1 might be the D (6 bases). The CDR3 consists of 16 residues. Germline loops: CDR1 SEHNR, CDR2 FQNEAQ (reference sequence). V lost 6 bases and J lost 4, with 21 bases in between. CDR3 sequence: CASSSTGGEGGYGYTF. The CDR3 DNA is TGTGCCAGCAGTTCCACCGGGGGAGAAGGGGGCTATGGCTACACCTTC.

The CDR3 spells CASKREMNTEAFF. The CDR3 region has the DNA TGTGCCAGCAAGCGAGAAATGAACACTGAAGCTTTCTTT. J is TRBJ1-1 and V is TRBV12-3 or TRBV12-4; unclear D gene. There are 13 residues in the CDR3. The germline V and J ends were trimmed by 7 bases and 0 bases, with 9 bases remaining between them.

This clonotype occurred once. This chain links TRBV12-5 with TRBJ2-2; 10 positions match TRBD2. From germline, CDR1 is LGHNT and CDR2 FRNRAP. Trimming at V came to 3 bases and at J to 1 base, leaving 17 bases not matched to a gene. The CDR3 spans 21 residues. The CDR3 nucleotides are TGTGCTAGTGGTTTCCACTCCCCACTAGCGGGACTAGTTCAGAACACCGGGGAGCTGTTTTTT. Translating gives CASGFHSPLAGLVQNTGELFF.

This clonotype was found once. The V call is TRBV9, the J call TRBJ2-1; D uncertain. The length of the CDR3 is 15 residues. Germline V lookup: CDR1 SGDLS, CDR2 YYNGEE. V shed 2 bases and J shed 5 bases, with 14 bases lying between them. In nucleotides, the CDR3 is TGTGCCAGCAGCGTTGCATCCAGCAGAGACAATGAGCAGTTCTTC. Residues: CASSVASSRDNEQFF.

This chain uses TRBV3-1 with TRBJ2-1, with TRBD2 matching 8 bases. V gave up 0 bases and J gave up 7 bases; unmatched junction bases: 8. Germline CDR1 and CDR2: LGHDT and YNNKEL (reference sequence). The CDR3 runs 16 residues. CDR3: CASSQDGGASRNEQFF. The CDR3, as DNA: TGTGCCAGCAGCCAAGACGGGGGGGCCTCTCGTAATGAGCAGTTCTTC.